This TCR beta chain was recorded in a study of cytomegalovirus exposure and HLA in healthy donors. Turning to the study itself: Unique TCR beta sequences numbering over 100 million came from around 180 million T cells in an earlier analysis.

The study ran its PCR with 60 Vbeta and 13 Jbeta primers. Assay used: immunoSEQ multiplex PCR; TCRdb lists only in-frame clones, some missing. The sample yields 180,000 or so clones, 82% seen once. The sequence was collected from a boy aged 2 to 10 in good health and CMV-seronegative. The sequenced material came from PBMCs.

This chain's CDR3 is CASSSRQGALMGELFF. The DNA for the CDR3 is TGTGCCAGCAGCTCAAGACAGGGGGCTTTGATGGGGGAGCTGTTTTTT. The V call is TRBV11-1, the J call TRBJ2-2; 10 bases match TRBD1. The CDR3 length is 16 residues. J lost 8 bases, V lost 4 bases, and 10 bases had no gene match. CDR1 and CDR2 from the germline V gene are SGHAT and FQDESV (reference sequence).